These T cell receptor beta chains were read from a single sample in a study of blood T cells in healthy people across ages. TCRdb re-called the 5' RACE reads with MiXCR, one entry per CDR3 protein. The table lists around 1.5 million distinct CDR3 sequences, approximately 59% of them singletons, with roughly 7% in the top ten. Sequences were obtained from blood. The receptor set was obtained from a man aged 18 to 30 in good health. Both conserved end residues are part of each CDR3. A D gene is named only where the DNA matches it firmly. Clone size is shown for a subset of rows, as once, few, many or a class of expanded clone.

j_call: TRBJ2-7; d_call: TRBD2; v_call: TRBV4-2; clone_size: .; cdr3_nt: TGTGCCAGCAGCCAGGGACTAGCGGGAGTTGCGCCCTACGAGCAGTACTTC; cdr3_aa: CASSQGLAGVAPYEQYF
j_call: TRBJ2-2; d_call: .; v_call: TRBV12-3/TRBV12-4; clone_size: few; cdr3_nt: TGTGCCAGCAGTTTTTCAGGGTTGAACACCGGGGAGCTGTTTTTT; cdr3_aa: CASSFSGLNTGELFF
j_call: TRBJ2-3; d_call: .; v_call: TRBV6-1; clone_size: .; cdr3_nt: TGTGCCAGCAGTGCTCAGGGGGAGGCACACACAGATACGCAGTATTTT; cdr3_aa: CASSAQGEAHTDTQYF
j_call: TRBJ2-1; d_call: .; v_call: TRBV6-6; clone_size: once; cdr3_nt: TGTGCCAGCAGTTACATGGGCCCCCAATCGGGTAATGAGCAGTTCTTC; cdr3_aa: CASSYMGPQSGNEQFF
j_call: TRBJ2-7; d_call: .; v_call: TRBV5-1; clone_size: .; cdr3_nt: TGCGCCAGCAGCTTTGGCACCGGGGTCAACGAGCAGTACTTC; cdr3_aa: CASSFGTGVNEQYF
j_call: TRBJ2-2; d_call: TRBD2; v_call: TRBV27; clone_size: .; cdr3_nt: TGTGCCAGCAGCTTTATCTCTGCGGGGGGGCACTGGGAGCTGTTTTTT; cdr3_aa: CASSFISAGGHWELFF
j_call: TRBJ1-5; d_call: .; v_call: TRBV9; clone_size: .; cdr3_nt: TGTGCCAGCAGCTCTGGGATCCCACGTCATCAGCCCCAGCATTTT; cdr3_aa: CASSSGIPRHQPQHF
j_call: TRBJ1-2; d_call: .; v_call: TRBV28; clone_size: few; cdr3_nt: TGTGCCAGCAGTTTTGATTGGGGATCTAACTATGGCTACACCTTC; cdr3_aa: CASSFDWGSNYGYTF
j_call: TRBJ2-6; d_call: .; v_call: TRBV29-1; clone_size: once; cdr3_nt: TGCAGCGCCGGAATGGGGAAAACTGGGGCCAACGTCCTGACTTTC; cdr3_aa: CSAGMGKTGANVLTF
j_call: TRBJ2-1; d_call: TRBD2; v_call: TRBV4-2; clone_size: few; cdr3_nt: TGTGCCAGCAGCCAAGAAGGGACTAGTTACAATGAGCAGTTCTTC; cdr3_aa: CASSQEGTSYNEQFF
j_call: TRBJ1-2; d_call: TRBD1; v_call: TRBV20-1; clone_size: .; cdr3_nt: TGCAGTGCTCCAGTGGAGATACAGGGGCATAACTATGGCTACACCTTC; cdr3_aa: CSAPVEIQGHNYGYTF
j_call: TRBJ1-4; d_call: .; v_call: TRBV4-1; clone_size: .; cdr3_nt: TGCGCCAGCAGGGGGTTCACTAATGGAAAACTGTTTTTT; cdr3_aa: CASRGFTNGKLFF
j_call: TRBJ1-2; d_call: TRBD1; v_call: TRBV6-6; clone_size: .; cdr3_nt: TGTGCCAGCAGTCCTTACACTACAGGGGGCTCTGACTATGGCTACACCTTC; cdr3_aa: CASSPYTTGGSDYGYTF
j_call: TRBJ2-3; d_call: TRBD1; v_call: TRBV29-1; clone_size: .; cdr3_nt: TGCAGCGACCTGACAGGGGGTTCCACAGATACGCAGTATTTT; cdr3_aa: CSDLTGGSTDTQYF
j_call: TRBJ1-1; d_call: TRBD1; v_call: TRBV29-1; clone_size: .; cdr3_nt: TGCAGCGTTGAGGGGACAGGGGCGGACACTGAAGCTTTCTTT; cdr3_aa: CSVEGTGADTEAFF
j_call: TRBJ2-5; d_call: TRBD1; v_call: TRBV24-1; clone_size: .; cdr3_nt: TGTGCCACCAGTGGCGGACAGGGGGCCTTCCAAGAGACCCGGTACTTC; cdr3_aa: CATSGGQGAFQETRYF
j_call: TRBJ2-1; d_call: .; v_call: TRBV20-1; clone_size: .; cdr3_nt: TGCAGTGCTAGAGAACTCGGCAATGAGCAGTTCTTC; cdr3_aa: CSARELGNEQFF
j_call: TRBJ2-7; d_call: TRBD2; v_call: TRBV27; clone_size: .; cdr3_nt: TGTGCCAGAGCCGGGACTAGATCCTGCGAGCAGTACTTC; cdr3_aa: CARAGTRSCEQYF
j_call: TRBJ2-7; d_call: .; v_call: TRBV27; clone_size: .; cdr3_nt: TGTGTCAGCAGTCGGGGACTCTTACCCTACGAGCAGTACTTC; cdr3_aa: CVSSRGLLPYEQYF
j_call: TRBJ2-3; d_call: .; v_call: TRBV2; clone_size: few; cdr3_nt: TGTGCCAGCAGTGGCAACAGCCGCACGCAGTATTTT; cdr3_aa: CASSGNSRTQYF
j_call: TRBJ2-3; d_call: TRBD1; v_call: TRBV3-1; clone_size: .; cdr3_nt: TGTGCCAGCAGCCCTGGACAGGCCGTGGGTACAGATACGCAGTATTTT; cdr3_aa: CASSPGQAVGTDTQYF
j_call: TRBJ1-2; d_call: TRBD1; v_call: TRBV2; clone_size: .; cdr3_nt: TGTGCCAGAAAAGAACTGGAGACAGGGCAGAAGGGCTACACCTTC; cdr3_aa: CARKELETGQKGYTF
j_call: TRBJ2-7; d_call: .; v_call: TRBV6-2/TRBV6-3; clone_size: .; cdr3_nt: TGTGCCAGCAGCGACCCCGGGACAAGACCTTCCTACGAGCAGTACTTC; cdr3_aa: CASSDPGTRPSYEQYF
j_call: TRBJ2-1; d_call: .; v_call: TRBV20-1; clone_size: few; cdr3_nt: TGCAGTGTAGACTGGGAATACAATGAGCAGTTCTTC; cdr3_aa: CSVDWEYNEQFF
j_call: TRBJ1-2; d_call: .; v_call: TRBV12-3/TRBV12-4; clone_size: .; cdr3_nt: TGTGCCAGCCCCCCCCCACAGGATGGCTACACCTTC; cdr3_aa: CASPPPQDGYTF
j_call: TRBJ2-3; d_call: .; v_call: TRBV4-3; clone_size: .; cdr3_nt: TGCGCCAGCAGCCAAGATGACAGGGAGGGAGATACGCAGTATTTT; cdr3_aa: CASSQDDREGDTQYF
j_call: TRBJ1-2; d_call: .; v_call: TRBV12-3/TRBV12-4; clone_size: .; cdr3_nt: TGTGCCAGCAGTGAAGGGGGAGCTTCCGGCTACACCTTC; cdr3_aa: CASSEGGASGYTF
j_call: TRBJ2-5; d_call: TRBD1; v_call: TRBV3-1; clone_size: .; cdr3_nt: TGTGCCAGCAGCAGCAACGACAGGGGGTTGTCGGAGACCCAGTACTTC; cdr3_aa: CASSSNDRGLSETQYF
j_call: TRBJ2-5; d_call: .; v_call: TRBV25-1; clone_size: .; cdr3_nt: TGTGCCAGCAGTGAGGCCCTAGGCGGCAGGGTTGGAGAGACCCAGTACTTC; cdr3_aa: CASSEALGGRVGETQYF
j_call: TRBJ2-4; d_call: .; v_call: TRBV15; clone_size: .; cdr3_nt: TGTGCCACCAGCAGACCCCAGAACATTCAGTACTTC; cdr3_aa: CATSRPQNIQYF
j_call: TRBJ2-3; d_call: .; v_call: TRBV7-6; clone_size: .; cdr3_nt: TGTGCCAGCAGCTTCGAGAAGGGGCTAGATACGCAGTATTTT; cdr3_aa: CASSFEKGLDTQYF
j_call: TRBJ2-1; d_call: .; v_call: TRBV7-9; clone_size: few; cdr3_nt: TGTGCCAGCAGCTTGGAGAGGCGGCTTGAGCAGTTCTTC; cdr3_aa: CASSLERRLEQFF
j_call: TRBJ2-5; d_call: TRBD2; v_call: TRBV29-1; clone_size: few; cdr3_nt: TGCAGCGCCAACCTAGCGGGAGGATGGGAGACCCAGTACTTC; cdr3_aa: CSANLAGGWETQYF
j_call: TRBJ2-5; d_call: TRBD1; v_call: TRBV27; clone_size: few; cdr3_nt: TGTGCCAGCAGTGTAACCCCCTTGACAGGGGGTCAAGAGACCCAGTACTTC; cdr3_aa: CASSVTPLTGGQETQYF
j_call: TRBJ1-6; d_call: .; v_call: TRBV10-3; clone_size: .; cdr3_nt: TGTGCCACGACTAAGCGACCCCTCCACTTT; cdr3_aa: CATTKRPLHF
j_call: TRBJ1-6; d_call: TRBD1; v_call: TRBV6-4; clone_size: .; cdr3_nt: TGTGCCAGCAGAGACCGGGACAGAGGGGGGCCCCTCCACTTT; cdr3_aa: CASRDRDRGGPLHF
j_call: TRBJ2-5; d_call: .; v_call: TRBV29-1; clone_size: .; cdr3_nt: TGCAGCGTTGCAGGGAAGTACCAAGAGACCCAGTACTTC; cdr3_aa: CSVAGKYQETQYF
j_call: TRBJ2-2; d_call: TRBD1; v_call: TRBV10-3; clone_size: .; cdr3_nt: TGTGCCATCCCCGCCGACCGACAGGGGCCGTATACCGGGGAGCTGTTTTTT; cdr3_aa: CAIPADRQGPYTGELFF
j_call: TRBJ2-7; d_call: TRBD2; v_call: TRBV5-1; clone_size: .; cdr3_nt: TGCGCCAGCAGCTTGGAGGGAGCGGGGACCCACAATGAGCAGTACTTC; cdr3_aa: CASSLEGAGTHNEQYF
j_call: TRBJ2-5; d_call: .; v_call: TRBV27; clone_size: few; cdr3_nt: TGTGCCAGCAGCCGGAGACAGGCGCTAGAGCAGTACTTC; cdr3_aa: CASSRRQALEQYF
j_call: TRBJ2-5; d_call: TRBD2; v_call: TRBV12-3/TRBV12-4; clone_size: .; cdr3_nt: TGTGCCAGCAGTTTTAGCGGGAGGTACGGGAATGAGCAGTACTTC; cdr3_aa: CASSFSGRYGNEQYF
j_call: TRBJ1-1; d_call: .; v_call: TRBV5-1; clone_size: few; cdr3_nt: TGCGCCAGCAGTCAAAACGACCAGAACACTGAAGCTTTCTTT; cdr3_aa: CASSQNDQNTEAFF
j_call: TRBJ2-7; d_call: .; v_call: TRBV19; clone_size: .; cdr3_nt: TGTGCCAGTAGTATTGGGGGGACCCCCTACGAGCAGTACTTC; cdr3_aa: CASSIGGTPYEQYF
j_call: TRBJ2-7; d_call: .; v_call: TRBV7-9; clone_size: .; cdr3_nt: TGTGCCAGCAGCTCCACTTGGGTGTGGGGATACGAGCAGTACTTC; cdr3_aa: CASSSTWVWGYEQYF
j_call: TRBJ2-1; d_call: .; v_call: TRBV19; clone_size: .; cdr3_nt: TGTGCCAGTAGTATCCGGGCCCAGAGCTCCTACAATGAGCAGTTCTTC; cdr3_aa: CASSIRAQSSYNEQFF
j_call: TRBJ2-3; d_call: .; v_call: TRBV5-1; clone_size: .; cdr3_nt: TGCGCCAGCAGCTCCGACAGCATCTCTAGCACAGATACGCAGTATTTT; cdr3_aa: CASSSDSISSTDTQYF
j_call: TRBJ1-2; d_call: TRBD1; v_call: TRBV7-9; clone_size: .; cdr3_nt: TGTGCCAGCAGCTCCCATCAGGGGGGCGACTATGGCTACACCTTC; cdr3_aa: CASSSHQGGDYGYTF
j_call: TRBJ2-6; d_call: TRBD2; v_call: TRBV20-1; clone_size: .; cdr3_nt: TGCAGTGCTAGAGCCGGGGGGTCTGAGGCCAACGTCCTGACTTTC; cdr3_aa: CSARAGGSEANVLTF
j_call: TRBJ2-7; d_call: .; v_call: TRBV20-1; clone_size: .; cdr3_nt: TGCAGTGCTAGTCCAGGTGACTCCTACGAGCAGTACTTC; cdr3_aa: CSASPGDSYEQYF
j_call: TRBJ1-2; d_call: .; v_call: TRBV20-1; clone_size: .; cdr3_nt: TGCAGTGCTAGATCCTACACAGAGACGGTAGGGTATGGCTACACCTTC; cdr3_aa: CSARSYTETVGYGYTF
j_call: TRBJ2-7; d_call: .; v_call: TRBV20-1; clone_size: .; cdr3_nt: TGCAGTGCCTCCTCCTTGGGACAAATCTACGAGCAGTACTTC; cdr3_aa: CSASSLGQIYEQYF
j_call: TRBJ1-2; d_call: .; v_call: TRBV2; clone_size: few; cdr3_nt: TGTGCAGAAGGACGGTATGGCTACACCTTC; cdr3_aa: CAEGRYGYTF
j_call: TRBJ1-4; d_call: .; v_call: TRBV29-1; clone_size: .; cdr3_nt: TGCAGCGTAGACGAGGATTTGTTTTTT; cdr3_aa: CSVDEDLFF
j_call: TRBJ1-2; d_call: .; v_call: TRBV27; clone_size: .; cdr3_nt: TGTGCCAGCAGCTATAACCCAGGGGCCGCCCCCTATGGCTACACCTTC; cdr3_aa: CASSYNPGAAPYGYTF
j_call: TRBJ2-1; d_call: TRBD2; v_call: TRBV20-1; clone_size: .; cdr3_nt: TGCAGTGCTAGAGTTGCGGGGGGACTAGCGGGCAGATCCTACAATGAGCAGTTCTTC; cdr3_aa: CSARVAGGLAGRSYNEQFF
j_call: TRBJ1-2; d_call: TRBD1; v_call: TRBV27; clone_size: .; cdr3_nt: TGTGCCAGCAGTCATAGGACAGGGCAGAATTATCTCTATGGCTACACCTTC; cdr3_aa: CASSHRTGQNYLYGYTF
j_call: TRBJ2-7; d_call: .; v_call: TRBV9; clone_size: .; cdr3_nt: TGTGCCAGCAGCGTGGACTACGGGACGGTAAACGAGCAGTACTTC; cdr3_aa: CASSVDYGTVNEQYF
j_call: TRBJ2-4; d_call: .; v_call: TRBV20-1; clone_size: many; cdr3_nt: TGCAGTGCTAGAGACGTAGGAGGATTCCTAGCCAAAAACATTCAGTACTTC; cdr3_aa: CSARDVGGFLAKNIQYF
j_call: TRBJ2-5; d_call: TRBD2; v_call: TRBV7-6; clone_size: .; cdr3_nt: TGTGCCAGCAGCTTAGAACCCATGTCTAGCGGGGGGGCTCGGGACCAAGAGACCCAGTACTTC; cdr3_aa: CASSLEPMSSGGARDQETQYF
j_call: TRBJ2-4; d_call: TRBD1; v_call: TRBV2; clone_size: .; cdr3_nt: TGTGCCAGCAGTGAAGGGGTCGGGACAGGGGGCCCTCTGGCCAAAAACATTCAGTACTTC; cdr3_aa: CASSEGVGTGGPLAKNIQYF